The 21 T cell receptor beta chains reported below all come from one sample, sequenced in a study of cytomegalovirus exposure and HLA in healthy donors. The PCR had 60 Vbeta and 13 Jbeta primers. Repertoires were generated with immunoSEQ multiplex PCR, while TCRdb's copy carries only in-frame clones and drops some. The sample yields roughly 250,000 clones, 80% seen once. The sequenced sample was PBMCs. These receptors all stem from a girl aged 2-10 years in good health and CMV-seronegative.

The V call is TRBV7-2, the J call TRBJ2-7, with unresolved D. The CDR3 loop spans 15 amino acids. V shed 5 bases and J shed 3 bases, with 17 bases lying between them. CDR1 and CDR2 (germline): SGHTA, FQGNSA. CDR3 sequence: CASSPVAVPYYEQYF. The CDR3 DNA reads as TGTGCCAGCAGCCCTGTAGCCGTACCGTACTACGAGCAGTACTTC.

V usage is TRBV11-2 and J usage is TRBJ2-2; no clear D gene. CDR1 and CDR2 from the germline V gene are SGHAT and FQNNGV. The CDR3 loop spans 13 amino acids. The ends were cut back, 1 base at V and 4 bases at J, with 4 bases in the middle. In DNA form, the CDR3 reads TGTGCCAGCAGCTTAGGCGTCACCGGGGAGCTGTTTTTT. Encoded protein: CASSLGVTGELFF. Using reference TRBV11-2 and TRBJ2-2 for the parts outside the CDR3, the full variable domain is EAGVAQSPRYKIIEKRQSVAFWCNPISGHATLYWYQQILGQGPKLLIQFQNNGVVDDSQLPKDRFSAERLKGVDSTLKIQPAKLEDSAVYLCASSLGVTGELFFGEGSRLTVL.

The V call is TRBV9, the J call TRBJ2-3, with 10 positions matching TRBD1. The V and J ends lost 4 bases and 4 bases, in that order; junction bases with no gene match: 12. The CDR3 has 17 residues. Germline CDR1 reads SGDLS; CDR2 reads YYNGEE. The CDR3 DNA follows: TGTGCCAGCAGCACAAGACAGGGGGCAAGATTCCCAGATACGCAGTATTTT. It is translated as CASSTRQGARFPDTQYF.

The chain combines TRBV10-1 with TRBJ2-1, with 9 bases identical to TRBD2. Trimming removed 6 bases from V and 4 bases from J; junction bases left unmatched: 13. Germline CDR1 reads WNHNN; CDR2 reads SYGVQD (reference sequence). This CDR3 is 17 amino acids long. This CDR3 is CASRDPSTSGLYNEQFF. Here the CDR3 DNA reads TGCGCCAGCAGAGACCCATCGACTAGCGGATTATACAATGAGCAGTTCTTC.

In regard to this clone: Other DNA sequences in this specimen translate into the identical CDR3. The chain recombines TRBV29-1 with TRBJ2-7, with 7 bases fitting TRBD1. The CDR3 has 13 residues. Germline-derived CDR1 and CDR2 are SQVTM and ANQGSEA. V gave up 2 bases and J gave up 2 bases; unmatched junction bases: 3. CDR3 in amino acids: CSVEWTGAYEQYF. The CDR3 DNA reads TGCAGCGTTGAATGGACAGGCGCCTACGAGCAGTACTTC.

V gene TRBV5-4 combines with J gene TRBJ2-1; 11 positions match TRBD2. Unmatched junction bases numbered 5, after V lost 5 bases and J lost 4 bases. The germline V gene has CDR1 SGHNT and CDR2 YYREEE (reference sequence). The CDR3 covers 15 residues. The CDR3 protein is CASSPGLAEYNEQFF. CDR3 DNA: TGTGCCAGCAGTCCGGGACTAGCGGAATACAATGAGCAGTTCTTC.

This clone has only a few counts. CDR3 protein: CASSKVREGPTYGYTF. The CDR3 DNA sequence: TGTGCCAGCAGCAAAGTGAGAGAGGGTCCCACTTATGGCTACACCTTC. The chain recombines TRBV21-1 with TRBJ1-2. TRBV21-1 is tagged as a pseudogene. This CDR3 comprises 16 residues.

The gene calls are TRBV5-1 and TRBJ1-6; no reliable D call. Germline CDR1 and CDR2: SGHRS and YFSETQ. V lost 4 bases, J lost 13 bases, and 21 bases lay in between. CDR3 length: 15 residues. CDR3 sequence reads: CASSTGFWVFGPLHF. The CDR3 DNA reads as TGCGCCAGCAGCACGGGTTTTTGGGTTTTTGGGCCCCTCCACTTT. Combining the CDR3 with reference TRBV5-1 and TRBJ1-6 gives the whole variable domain KAGVTQTPRYLIKTRGQQVTLSCSPISGHRSVSWYQQTPGQGLQFLFEYFSETQRNKGNFPGRFSGRQFSNSRSEMNVSTLELGDSALYLCASSTGFWVFGPLHFGNGTRLTVT.

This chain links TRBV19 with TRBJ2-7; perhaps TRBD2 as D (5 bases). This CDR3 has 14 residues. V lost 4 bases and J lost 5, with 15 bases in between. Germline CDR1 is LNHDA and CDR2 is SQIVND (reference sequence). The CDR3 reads CASSTGMVRNEQYF. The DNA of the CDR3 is TGTGCCAGTAGTACGGGGATGGTCCGAAACGAGCAGTACTTC.

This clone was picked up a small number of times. CDR3 region: CAIMGSFYGYTF. CDR3 coding DNA: TGTGCCATCATGGGCAGCTTCTATGGCTACACCTTC. The chain has TRBV10-3 and TRBJ1-2; D gene unclear. Trimming shortened V by 7 bases and J by 4 bases, and 10 bases separated the two germline ends. The germline V gene encodes CDR1 ENHRY and CDR2 SYGVKD. The CDR3 loop spans 12 amino acids.

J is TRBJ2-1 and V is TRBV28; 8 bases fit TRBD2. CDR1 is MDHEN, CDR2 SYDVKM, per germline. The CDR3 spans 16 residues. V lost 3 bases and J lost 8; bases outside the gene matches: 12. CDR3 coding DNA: TGTGCCAGCAGTTTCTCACCGGGACTAGAATTGCATGAGCAGTTCTTC. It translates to CASSFSPGLELHEQFF.

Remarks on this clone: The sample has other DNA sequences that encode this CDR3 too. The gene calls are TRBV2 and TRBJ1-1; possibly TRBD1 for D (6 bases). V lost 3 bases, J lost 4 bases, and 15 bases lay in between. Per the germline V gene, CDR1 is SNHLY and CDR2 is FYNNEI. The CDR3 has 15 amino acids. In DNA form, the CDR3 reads TGTGCCAGCAGTGAGAGGACAGTCTCGGGCACTGAAGCTTTCTTT. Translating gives CASSERTVSGTEAFF.

The CDR3 DNA follows: TGCGCCAGCAATAGCGGGGGCACAGATACGCAGTATTTT. This sequence encodes CASNSGGTDTQYF. The genes are TRBV5-1 and TRBJ2-3; TRBD2 aligns across 8 bases. Trimming at V came to 6 bases and at J to 1 base, leaving 1 base not matched to a gene. CDR1 is SGHRS, CDR2 YFSETQ, per germline. The CDR3 spans 13 residues. Looking up the rest from reference TRBV5-1 and TRBJ2-3 gives the full variable domain: KAGVTQTPRYLIKTRGQQVTLSCSPISGHRSVSWYQQTPGQGLQFLFEYFSETQRNKGNFPGRFSGRQFSNSRSEMNVSTLELGDSALYLCASNSGGTDTQYFGPGTRLTVL.

The CDR3 region is CASSEALAPREAFF. Here the CDR3 DNA reads TGTGCCAGCAGTGAAGCGTTGGCACCTCGTGAAGCTTTCTTT. The rearrangement links TRBV2 to TRBJ1-1; D unclear. CDR3 length: 14 residues. Germline CDR1 and CDR2: SNHLY and FYNNEI. V lost 0 bases and J 7 bases, leaving 12 bases between the germline ends.

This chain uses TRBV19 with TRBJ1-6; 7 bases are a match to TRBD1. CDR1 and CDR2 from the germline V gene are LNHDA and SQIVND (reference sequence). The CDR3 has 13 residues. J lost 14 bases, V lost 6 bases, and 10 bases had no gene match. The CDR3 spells CASRHGGGLSLHF. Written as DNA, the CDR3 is TGTGCCAGTAGACACGGAGGGGGCTTGTCCCTCCACTTT. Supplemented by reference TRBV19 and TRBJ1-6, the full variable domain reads DGGITQSPKYLFRKEGQNVTLSCEQNLNHDAMYWYRQDPGQGLRLIYYSQIVNDFQKGDIAEGYSVSREKKESFPLTVTSAQKNPTAFYLCASRHGGGLSLHFGNGTRLTVT.

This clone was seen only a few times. CDR3 coding DNA: TGTGCCAGCAGCGCCTGGACAGGGAGCGGATACGAGCAGTACTTC. It encodes CASSAWTGSGYEQYF. The V and J genes are TRBV11-2 and TRBJ2-7; 8 positions agree with TRBD1. The CDR3 contains 15 residues. Germline assignment: CDR1 SGHAT and CDR2 FQNNGV. With 5 bases clipped from V and 4 bases from J, the junction kept 10 bases outside the gene matches.

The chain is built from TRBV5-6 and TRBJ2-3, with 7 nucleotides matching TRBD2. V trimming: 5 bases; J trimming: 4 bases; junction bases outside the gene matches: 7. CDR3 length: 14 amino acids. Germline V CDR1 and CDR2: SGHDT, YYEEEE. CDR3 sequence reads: CASRQEGGADTQYF. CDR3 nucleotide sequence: TGTGCCAGCAGGCAGGAGGGAGGGGCAGATACGCAGTATTTT.

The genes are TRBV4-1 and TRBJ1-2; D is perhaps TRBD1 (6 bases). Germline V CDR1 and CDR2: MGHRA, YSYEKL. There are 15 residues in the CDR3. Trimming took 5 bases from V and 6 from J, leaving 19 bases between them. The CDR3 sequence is CASSIRDNSVDGYTF. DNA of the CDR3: TGCGCCAGCAGCATCCGGGACAACTCAGTGGATGGCTACACCTTC.

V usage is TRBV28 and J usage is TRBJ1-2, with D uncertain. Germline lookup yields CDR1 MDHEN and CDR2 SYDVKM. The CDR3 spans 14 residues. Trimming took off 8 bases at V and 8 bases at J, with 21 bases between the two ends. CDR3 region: CASVGGGSPGGYTF. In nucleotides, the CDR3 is TGTGCCAGCGTTGGCGGAGGGTCGCCTGGAGGCTACACCTTC.

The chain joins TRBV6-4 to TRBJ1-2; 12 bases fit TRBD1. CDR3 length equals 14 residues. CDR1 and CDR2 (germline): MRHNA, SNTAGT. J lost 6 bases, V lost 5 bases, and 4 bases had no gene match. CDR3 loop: CASSLGQGADGYTF. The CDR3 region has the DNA TGTGCCAGCAGTTTGGGACAGGGGGCTGATGGCTACACCTTC.

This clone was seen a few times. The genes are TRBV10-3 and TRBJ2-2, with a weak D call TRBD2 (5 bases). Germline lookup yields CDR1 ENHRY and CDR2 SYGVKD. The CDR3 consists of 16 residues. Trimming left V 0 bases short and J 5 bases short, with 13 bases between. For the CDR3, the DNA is TGTGCCATCAGTGAGTCGAGGGTGACCTTGACCGGGGAGCTGTTTTTT. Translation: CAISESRVTLTGELFF.